Described below is a single TCR beta chain sequence and its context. What it recognizes is unknown. The data stem from a study of blood T cells in healthy people across ages. Whole-study results and caveats: There was no known CMV status for donors, so expanded clonotype changes were possibly confounded. Per million T cells, TCR beta diversity dropped about linearly as age rose.

Germline assignment: CDR1 SGHVS and CDR2 FQNEAQ. The CDR3 runs 12 residues. PCR was performed a second time for about 7 to 12 cycles using a sample-barcoded 5' primer and a J-beta primer mix. Through a template-switch adaptor with 12 random nucleotides, each cDNA molecule received a tag. TCRdb recomputed calls from the 5' RACE reads with MiXCR, one row per CDR3 protein. The sample includes roughly 1,500,000 distinct CDR3 sequences, almost 35% of them seen just once. J is TRBJ2-7 and V is TRBV7-8; no definite D call. The J call is uncertain, as TRBJ2-5 better fits the DNA end. Material for sequencing was blood. The receptor comes from a woman in her 30s in good health. CDR3 in amino acids: CASSSASETQYF. Here the CDR3 DNA reads TGTGCCAGCAGCTCAGCGTCGGAGACCCAGTACTTC.